The clone carrying this TCR beta chain was detected only a few times. Its antigen is as yet unknown. TCRdb reprocessed the reads via MiXCR and lists one record per CDR3 protein. The sample yields a few hundred thousand distinct CDR3 sequences, about 39% seen once. V was trimmed by 2 bases and J by 5 bases, leaving 8 bases between them. The CDR3 totals 13 residues. CDR1 is SGHTA and CDR2 is FQGNSA in the germline V gene. These data belong to a study of T cell repertoires in cytomegalovirus infection. Findings and limits, study-wide: In two of eight donors, the top clonotype was HLA-C-restricted CMV-specific.

V gene TRBV7-2 combines with J gene TRBJ2-3, with D unclear. The sequencing here drew on cultured PBMCs, taken from culture after CMV antigen stimulation. This sequence was found in a human donor in good health (CMV status not recorded). Some clones in this sample may be carry-over from other donors' samples. DNA for the CDR3: TGTGCCAGCAGCTTATCCCCAGGAGATACGCAGTATTTT. Amino acid sequence: CASSLSPGDTQYF.